The clone carrying this T cell receptor (beta chain) was found a few times. Its antigen remains unknown. The isolated RNA, all of it, was reverse transcribed, so expressed TCRB transcripts were what got sequenced. Some clones are missing from TCRdb's copy, which holds only in-frame ones; the method was immunoSEQ multiplex PCR. The repertoire includes 250,000 to 300,000 clones, around 24% of them detected once, and 0.012% sits in the top ten. The sample comes from a study of beta chain features in type 1 diabetes. As for the study in general: Examination covered roughly 100,000,000 sorted cells spanning all samples. Findings of the study overall: Across patients, naive, central memory and Treg TCRB repertoires exhibited apparently greater similarity than was observed across healthy donors. Moderate yet significant TCRB CDR3 shortening was seen in Type 1 diabetes patients in all four CD4+ subsets.

From germline, CDR1 is PRHDT and CDR2 FYEKMQ (reference sequence). Trimming pared 6 bases from V and 2 bases from J, leaving 9 bases between. The CDR3 contains 13 residues. The sample consisted of naive CD4+ T cells from blood. This sequence originates from a woman aged 25 to 39 with type 1 diabetes. The chain carries TRBV13 and TRBJ2-3; D gene unclear. DNA for the CDR3: TGTGCCAGCAGTGGCGGTATCACAGATACGCAGTATTTT. Protein: CASSGGITDTQYF.